The present TCR beta chain was sequenced within a study of blood T cells in healthy people across ages. It was with a sample-barcoded 5' primer and a J-beta primer mix that a second PCR of roughly 6 to 12 cycles was run. TCRdb re-analysed the 5' RACE reads in MiXCR, keeping a single row per CDR3 protein. The data contain approximately 800,000 distinct CDR3 sequences, about 53% of them singletons. CDR1 SQVTM and CDR2 ANQGSEA come from the germline V gene. The CDR3 runs 11 residues. Sample donors were healthy Caucasian individuals that came from Russia, aged roughly 6 to 95. Donors gave around 9.8 milliliters of peripheral blood apiece. The authors extracted at least 5 micrograms of total RNA per sample.

The TCR comes from an older man in good health. Sequencing used blood. The genes are TRBV29-1 and TRBJ2-1; D is possibly TRBD2 (5 bases). The CDR3 region is CSWGGSNEQFF. The CDR3 DNA follows: TGCAGTTGGGGTGGGAGCAATGAGCAGTTCTTC.